The 11 T cell receptor beta chains reported below all come from one sample, sequenced in a study of cytomegalovirus exposure and HLA in healthy donors. Vbeta (60) and Jbeta (13) primers were used in the PCR. Assay used: immunoSEQ multiplex PCR; TCRdb lists only in-frame clones, some missing. The sample has about 190,000 clones, roughly four fifths seen once. The source material was PBMCs. Every receptor here comes from a woman in her 30s in good health and CMV-seropositive.

The chain employs TRBV4-1 and TRBJ2-7, with a weak D call TRBD1 (6 bases). Trimming pared 1 base from V and 3 bases from J, leaving 19 bases between. This CDR3 comprises 17 residues. The V gene's germline CDR1 is MGHRA and CDR2 YSYEKL. The CDR3 region is CASSQAAGAGDDYEQYF. The CDR3 DNA reads TGCGCCAGCAGCCAAGCGGCCGGGGCAGGGGATGACTACGAGCAGTACTTC.

The chain has TRBV11-2 and TRBJ1-4; 9 bases are a match to TRBD1. Per the germline V gene, CDR1 is SGHAT and CDR2 is FQNNGV. CDR3 size: 17 residues. V shed 5 bases, J shed 0 bases, and the junction held 7 bases outside the gene matches. CDR3 coding DNA: TGTGCCAGCAGCCTGAGGACAGGGGCCTCAACTAATGAAAAACTGTTTTTT. It translates to CASSLRTGASTNEKLFF.

This clone occurred a few times. This chain connects TRBV19 to TRBJ2-7; 7 positions agree with TRBD1. The germline CDR1 and CDR2 sequences are LNHDA and SQIVND (reference sequence). The CDR3 has 13 residues. V was pared by 2 bases and J by 3 bases, with 1 base of the junction left unmatched. CDR3 nucleotides: TGTGCCAGTAGTATAAGACAGGGCTACGAGCAGTACTTC. This codes for CASSIRQGYEQYF.

V usage is TRBV6-1 and J usage is TRBJ1-2; tentatively, D is TRBD1 (5 bases). Germline CDR1 is MNHNS and CDR2 is SASEGT. The CDR3 sequence is 11 residues long. Trimming shortened V by 6 bases and J by 8 bases, and 10 bases separated the two germline ends. The CDR3 protein is CASRQGQGYTF. The CDR3 DNA follows: TGTGCCAGCAGGCAGGGTCAGGGCTACACCTTC.

The CDR3 DNA sequence: TGTGCCAGCAGCCCCTCGGGTAGGGATACGCAGTATTTT. This sequence encodes CASSPSGRDTQYF. V gene TRBV27 combines with J gene TRBJ2-3, with D hard to call. The CDR3 is 13 amino acids. V shed 6 bases and J shed 6 bases, with 13 bases lying between them. Per germline, CDR1 MNHEY and CDR2 SMNVEV (reference sequence).

This chain connects TRBV28 to TRBJ2-5; D gene ambiguous. Germline lookup yields CDR1 MDHEN and CDR2 SYDVKM. The V end was cut by 1 base, the J end by 11 bases, with 23 bases between. The CDR3 is 16 amino acids. The CDR3 loop reads CASSLSPGGTNYEQYF. CDR3 nucleotide sequence: TGTGCCAGCAGTTTATCCCCCGGCGGAACAAACTACGAACAGTACTTC.

The V call is TRBV27, the J call TRBJ2-3; 9 bases match TRBD1. The length of the CDR3 is 15 residues. After removal of 6 bases from V and 0 bases from J, the junction contained 4 bases not matched to a gene. Germline lookup yields CDR1 MNHEY and CDR2 SMNVEV (reference sequence). The CDR3 here is CASSYGQGSTDTQYF. The CDR3 region has the DNA TGTGCCAGCAGCTACGGACAGGGGAGCACAGATACGCAGTATTTT.

The gene calls are TRBV6-5 and TRBJ1-2; 8 nucleotides agree with TRBD1. Germline values: CDR1 MNHEY, CDR2 SVGAGI. Unmatched junction bases numbered 7, after V lost 5 bases and J lost 8 bases. This CDR3 region has 13 residues. The CDR3: CASSITGGWGYTF. The CDR3 region has the DNA TGTGCCAGCAGTATCACAGGGGGTTGGGGCTACACCTTC.

This chain joins TRBV6-5 and TRBJ2-1; no reliable D call. The CDR3 is made up of 13 amino acids. The germline CDR1 and CDR2 sequences are MNHEY and SVGAGI. Trimming stripped 0 bases from V and 10 bases from J, with 10 bases between. The CDR3 sequence is CASSYSELAEQFF. CDR3 coding DNA: TGTGCCAGCAGTTACTCCGAACTCGCCGAGCAGTTCTTC.

The chain links TRBV28 to TRBJ2-5; 8 bases align to TRBD1. The CDR3 totals 14 residues. Germline CDR1 MDHEN, CDR2 SYDVKM. J lost 4 bases, V lost 6 bases, and 7 bases had no gene match. The CDR3 here is CASSSLRGRETQYF. Here the CDR3 DNA reads TGTGCCAGCAGCTCCCTCAGGGGGCGAGAGACCCAGTACTTC.

The CDR3 coding sequence is TGTGCCAGCAGCGCGGGACAGGGCTACGAGCAGTACTTC. This sequence encodes CASSAGQGYEQYF. The chain carries TRBV11-2 and TRBJ2-7; 9 positions agree with TRBD1. The CDR3 is made up of 13 amino acids. CDR1 is SGHAT and CDR2 is FQNNGV in the germline V gene. With 5 bases clipped from V and 3 bases from J, the junction kept 2 bases outside the gene matches. Full variable domain (missing parts from reference TRBV11-2 and TRBJ2-7): EAGVAQSPRYKIIEKRQSVAFWCNPISGHATLYWYQQILGQGPKLLIQFQNNGVVDDSQLPKDRFSAERLKGVDSTLKIQPAKLEDSAVYLCASSAGQGYEQYFGPGTRLTVT.